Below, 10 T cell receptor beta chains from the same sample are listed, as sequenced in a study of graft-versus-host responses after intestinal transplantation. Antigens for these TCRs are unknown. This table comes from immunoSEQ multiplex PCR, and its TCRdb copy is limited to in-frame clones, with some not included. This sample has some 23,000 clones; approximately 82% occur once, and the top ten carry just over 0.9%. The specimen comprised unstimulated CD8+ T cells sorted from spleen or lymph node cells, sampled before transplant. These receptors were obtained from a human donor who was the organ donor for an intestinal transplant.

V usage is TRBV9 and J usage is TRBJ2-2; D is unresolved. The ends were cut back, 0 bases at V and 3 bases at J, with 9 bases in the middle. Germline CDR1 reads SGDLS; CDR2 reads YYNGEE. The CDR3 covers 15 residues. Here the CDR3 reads CASSVAQHHTGELFF. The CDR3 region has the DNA TGTGCCAGCAGCGTAGCCCAGCACCACACCGGGGAGCTGTTTTTT.

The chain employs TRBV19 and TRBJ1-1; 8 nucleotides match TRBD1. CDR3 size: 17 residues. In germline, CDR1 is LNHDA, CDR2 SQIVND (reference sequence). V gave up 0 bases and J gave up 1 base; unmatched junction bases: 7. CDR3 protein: CASSIDMGQETNTEAFF. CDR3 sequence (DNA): TGTGCCAGTAGTATAGATATGGGACAGGAGACGAACACTGAAGCTTTCTTT.

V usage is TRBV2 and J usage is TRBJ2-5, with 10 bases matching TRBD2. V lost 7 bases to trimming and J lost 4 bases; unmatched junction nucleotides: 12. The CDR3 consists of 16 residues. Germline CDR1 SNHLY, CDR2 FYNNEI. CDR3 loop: CASMATSGIRGETQYF. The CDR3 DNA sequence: TGTGCCAGCATGGCCACTAGCGGGATTCGGGGAGAGACCCAGTACTTC.

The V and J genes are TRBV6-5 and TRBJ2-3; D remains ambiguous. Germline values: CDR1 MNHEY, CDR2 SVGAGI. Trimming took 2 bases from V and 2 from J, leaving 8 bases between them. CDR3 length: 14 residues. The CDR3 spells CASSYLTDTDTQYF. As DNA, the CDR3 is TGTGCCAGCAGTTACCTGACCGACACAGATACGCAGTATTTT.

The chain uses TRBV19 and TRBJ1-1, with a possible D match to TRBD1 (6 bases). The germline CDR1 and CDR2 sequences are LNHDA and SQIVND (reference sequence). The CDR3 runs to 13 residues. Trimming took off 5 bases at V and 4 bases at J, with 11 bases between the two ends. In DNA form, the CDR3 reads TGTGCCAGTAGTTGGGGGGCCGTCACTGAAGCTTTCTTT. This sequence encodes CASSWGAVTEAFF.

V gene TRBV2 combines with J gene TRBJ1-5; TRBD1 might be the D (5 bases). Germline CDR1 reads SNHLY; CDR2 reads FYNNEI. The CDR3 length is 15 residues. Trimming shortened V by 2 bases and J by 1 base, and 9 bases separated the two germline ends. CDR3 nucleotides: TGTGCCAGCAGTGAAAGCCGGGACAGCAATCAGCCCCAGCATTTT. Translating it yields CASSESRDSNQPQHF.

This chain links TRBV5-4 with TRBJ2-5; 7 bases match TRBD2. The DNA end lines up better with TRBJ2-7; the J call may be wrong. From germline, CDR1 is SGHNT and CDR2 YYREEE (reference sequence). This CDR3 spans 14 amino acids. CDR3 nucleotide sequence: TGTGCCAGCAGCTTTGAGACTAGCAGCTACGAGCAGTACTTC. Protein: CASSFETSSYEQYF.

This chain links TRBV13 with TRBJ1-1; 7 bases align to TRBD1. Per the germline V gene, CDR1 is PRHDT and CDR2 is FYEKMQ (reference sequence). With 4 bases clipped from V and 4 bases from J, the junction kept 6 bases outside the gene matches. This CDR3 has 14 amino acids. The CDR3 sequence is CASSSGTELTEAFF. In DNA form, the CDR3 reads TGTGCCAGCAGCTCCGGGACAGAGCTCACTGAAGCTTTCTTT.

CDR3 in amino acids: CASSFDGISYNEQFF. CDR3 DNA: TGTGCCAGCAGTTTCGACGGGATTTCCTACAATGAGCAGTTCTTC. This sequence joins TRBV27 and TRBJ2-1, with D perhaps TRBD2 (5 bases). The V end was cut by 3 bases, the J end by 1 base, with 10 bases between. The CDR3 extends over 15 amino acids. The germline gives CDR1 MNHEY, CDR2 SMNVEV (reference sequence).

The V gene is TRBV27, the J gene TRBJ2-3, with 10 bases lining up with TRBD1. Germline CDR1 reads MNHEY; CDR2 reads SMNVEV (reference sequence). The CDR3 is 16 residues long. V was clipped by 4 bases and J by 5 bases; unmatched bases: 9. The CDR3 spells CASSSLDRGRIDTQYF. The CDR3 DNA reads TGTGCCAGCAGTTCTCTCGACAGGGGGCGGATAGATACGCAGTATTTT.